This is a list of T cell receptor beta chains from one sample in a study of CD8 T cells in ankylosing spondylitis. TCRdb re-analysed the 5' RACE reads in MiXCR, keeping a single row per CDR3 protein. The table records approximately 100,000 distinct CDR3 sequences, around 24% of them present only once. The sample comprised synovial fluid, either unsorted or a sorted T cell fraction (not recorded which). The receptors were gathered from a male donor with ankylosing spondylitis. The CDR3 runs from the conserved cysteine through the conserved F or W. The D gene is left open where the match is weak. Only part of the rows carry a size: once, few, many, or a class if the clone is expanded.

J gene	clone size	V gene	D gene	CDR3 protein	CDR3 DNA
TRBJ2-5	NA	TRBV12-3/TRBV12-4	NA	CASSLGYTGGETQYF	TGTGCCAGCAGTTTAGGGTACACGGGCGGAGAGACCCAGTACTTC
TRBJ2-1	few	TRBV5-1	TRBD1	CASSTRDRFYNEQFF	TGCGCCAGCAGCACCCGGGACAGATTTTACAATGAGCAGTTCTTC
TRBJ2-3	NA	TRBV6-1	NA	CASLIAGGSSTDTQYF	TGTGCCAGCCTCATCGCGGGCGGCTCTAGCACAGATACGCAGTATTTT
TRBJ2-1	NA	TRBV5-1	NA	CASAVIADNEQFF	TGCGCCTCCGCGGTAATAGCGGACAATGAGCAGTTCTTC
TRBJ2-7	NA	TRBV12-3/TRBV12-4	NA	CASSLEGRTYEQYF	TGTGCCAGCAGTTTAGAAGGACGGACCTACGAGCAGTACTTC
TRBJ2-5	NA	TRBV20-1	NA	CSAKRLQGGETQYF	TGCAGTGCTAAAAGATTACAGGGTGGGGAGACCCAGTACTTC
TRBJ2-3	few	TRBV15	NA	CATARVGASTDTQYF	TGTGCCACCGCCCGAGTGGGGGCTAGCACAGATACGCAGTATTTT
TRBJ2-3	few	TRBV5-1	NA	CASSPHFTDTQYF	TGCGCCAGCAGCCCCCACTTCACAGATACGCAGTATTTT
TRBJ2-7	few	TRBV4-2	TRBD2	CASSQGTSGSSHEQYF	TGTGCCAGCAGCCAAGGGACTAGCGGGAGCTCCCACGAGCAGTACTTC
TRBJ1-5	NA	TRBV27	NA	CASSLTSNQPQHF	TGTGCCAGCAGTTTGACCAGCAATCAGCCCCAGCATTTT
TRBJ2-7	few	TRBV12-3/TRBV12-4	NA	CASSLGTVGYEQYF	TGTGCCAGCAGTTTGGGCACTGTCGGCTACGAGCAGTACTTC
TRBJ2-7	few	TRBV18	NA	CASSPFFGGPTFYEQYF	TGTGCCAGCTCACCTTTCTTCGGTGGACCCACATTCTACGAGCAGTACTTC
TRBJ2-3	NA	TRBV20-1	NA	CSADPRVRDTQYF	TGCAGTGCTGACCCCCGGGTGAGGGATACGCAGTATTTT
TRBJ2-1	few	TRBV21-1	NA	CASNPVGNEQFF	TGTGCCAGCAACCCCGTGGGGAATGAGCAGTTCTTC
TRBJ1-1	many	TRBV5-1	TRBD1	CASSGLQGGGTEAFF	TGCGCCAGCAGCGGACTACAGGGGGGAGGCACTGAAGCTTTCTTT
TRBJ2-1	few	TRBV29-1	NA	CSVGRRALPGEQFF	TGCAGCGTTGGACGGAGGGCCCTACCGGGTGAGCAGTTCTTC
TRBJ2-7	few	TRBV12-3/TRBV12-4	NA	CASSFLGSLSYEQYF	TGTGCCAGCAGTTTTCTGGGGTCCCTCTCCTACGAGCAGTACTTC
TRBJ1-6	few	TRBV6-5	NA	CASSYRDSPLHF	TGTGCCAGCAGTTACCGGGATTCACCCCTCCACTTT
TRBJ2-5	many	TRBV5-6	NA	CASSAMGRQTQETQYF	TGTGCCAGCAGCGCCATGGGTAGACAGACCCAAGAGACCCAGTACTTC
TRBJ2-1	NA	TRBV9	NA	CASSVELLYEQFF	TGTGCCAGCAGCGTTGAACTCCTATATGAGCAGTTCTTC
TRBJ2-1	few	TRBV6-1	NA	CASSEASGLFSRRQFF	TGTGCCAGCAGTGAAGCATCCGGCTTGTTCTCGCGGAGGCAGTTCTTC
TRBJ2-5	NA	TRBV4-2	TRBD2	CASSQRLAGGPQETQYF	TGTGCCAGCAGCCAAAGACTAGCGGGAGGCCCCCAAGAGACCCAGTACTTC
TRBJ2-2	once	TRBV7-2	NA	CASSSGRGFTGELFF	TGTGCCAGCAGCTCGGGACGGGGATTTACCGGGGAGCTGTTTTTT
TRBJ1-1	many	TRBV20-1	NA	CSASKIPNTEAFF	TGCAGTGCTAGCAAGATCCCCAACACTGAAGCTTTCTTT
TRBJ1-1	few	TRBV19	TRBD1	CASIPGTVLTEAFF	TGTGCCAGTATCCCCGGGACAGTGCTAACTGAAGCTTTCTTT
TRBJ1-1	NA	TRBV14	NA	CASSPRLNTEAFF	TGTGCCAGCAGCCCCCGGTTGAACACTGAAGCTTTCTTT
TRBJ1-1	few	TRBV6-2/TRBV6-3	NA	CASRPLTGINTEAFF	TGTGCCAGCAGACCCTTAACAGGGATCAACACTGAAGCTTTCTTT
TRBJ1-2	few	TRBV20-1	TRBD1	CSARGGGIGYTF	TGCAGTGCCAGAGGAGGGGGCATTGGCTACACCTTC
TRBJ2-1	NA	TRBV14	TRBD1	CASSQAHKSGQRNEQFF	TGTGCCAGCAGCCAAGCACATAAATCGGGACAGCGGAATGAGCAGTTCTTC
TRBJ2-5	NA	TRBV5-1	NA	CASSLEGEETQYF	TGCGCCAGCAGCTTGGAGGGCGAAGAGACCCAGTACTTC
TRBJ1-2	NA	TRBV5-6	NA	CASSFRSSNYGYTF	TGTGCCAGCAGCTTCCGATCTTCTAACTATGGCTACACCTTC
TRBJ1-4	NA	TRBV5-1	NA	CASSLRDQREKLFF	TGCGCCAGCAGCCTCCGGGACCAACGTGAAAAACTGTTTTTT
TRBJ2-1	many	TRBV20-1	TRBD1	CSARDLSGQGYNEQFF	TGCAGTGCTAGAGATCTTTCGGGACAGGGGTACAATGAGCAGTTCTTC
TRBJ1-3	NA	TRBV20-1	TRBD1	CSASVRGPVNTIYF	TGCAGTGCTAGTGTCAGGGGGCCCGTAAACACCATATATTTT
TRBJ1-5	few	TRBV28	TRBD1	CASRKDRGGNQPQHF	TGTGCCAGCAGAAAGGACAGGGGTGGCAATCAGCCCCAGCATTTT
TRBJ1-6	few	TRBV28	TRBD1	CASTLGDRGRSPLHF	TGTGCCAGCACCCTGGGGGACAGGGGGCGGTCACCCCTCCACTTT
TRBJ2-5	many	TRBV10-3	NA	CAISESGGTQETQYF	TGTGCCATCAGTGAATCGGGGGGCACCCAAGAGACCCAGTACTTC
TRBJ2-3	few	TRBV11-2	NA	CASSFLSTDTQYF	TGTGCCAGCAGCTTTCTTTCCACAGATACGCAGTATTTT
TRBJ2-1	NA	TRBV2	TRBD2	CASSAGGREGEQFF	TGTGCCAGCAGCGCCGGAGGACGGGAGGGTGAGCAGTTCTTC
TRBJ2-7	few	TRBV11-2	TRBD2	CASSTGLAGAQEQYF	TGTGCCAGCAGCACAGGACTAGCGGGAGCTCAAGAGCAGTACTTC
TRBJ2-5	few	TRBV9	TRBD2	CASSVVGGLSTETQYF	TGTGCCAGCAGCGTAGTGGGGGGACTATCGACGGAGACCCAGTACTTC
TRBJ2-5	NA	TRBV4-1	NA	CASSQRDSRLGLQETQYF	TGCGCCAGCAGCCAAAGGGACTCACGATTGGGACTTCAAGAGACCCAGTACTTC
TRBJ1-1	NA	TRBV6-1	NA	CASRISGGGSTEAFF	TGTGCCAGCAGAATCTCGGGAGGGGGGAGCACTGAAGCTTTCTTT
TRBJ1-3	once	TRBV20-1	NA	CSATSQNSGNTIYF	TGCAGTGCTACTTCACAAAACTCTGGAAACACCATATATTTT
TRBJ2-1	NA	TRBV7-9	NA	CASSPRGRLSSYNEQFF	TGTGCCAGCAGCCCCCGGGGGCGGCTAAGCTCCTACAATGAGCAGTTCTTC
TRBJ2-5	few	TRBV19	NA	CASSIHSYQETQYF	TGTGCCAGTAGTATACACAGCTACCAAGAGACCCAGTACTTC
TRBJ2-3	NA	TRBV20-1	NA	CSALPSERADTQYF	TGCAGTGCCCTGCCTAGCGAGAGGGCAGATACGCAGTATTTT
TRBJ1-1	many	TRBV20-1	NA	CSVGGGTEAFF	TGCAGCGTAGGGGGAGGAACTGAAGCTTTCTTT